This passage covers 11 T cell receptor beta chains from one sample sequenced in a study of liver allograft versus peripheral blood T cells. Study overall: Comparative analysis was performed on T cell receptor repertoires from transplanted livers and from recipients' peripheral blood.

TCRdb independently ran MiXCR on the reads; one entry per CDR3 protein. The table lists over 9,000 distinct CDR3 sequences, roughly 27% of them singletons. These receptors were obtained from a human patient who had a liver transplant. Some T cells may be provided by the graft donor.

The rearrangement links TRBV9 to TRBJ1-4; 9 nucleotides agree with TRBD1. This CDR3 region has 16 residues. Germline-derived CDR1 and CDR2 are SGDLS and YYNGEE. Unmatched junction bases numbered 11, after V lost 3 bases and J lost 8 bases. CDR3 region: CASSASSTGGVEKLFF. For the CDR3, the DNA is TGTGCCAGCAGCGCCAGCTCCACAGGGGGCGTAGAAAAACTGTTTTTT.

Within the sample, this clonotype is medium-sized. This chain uses TRBV10-3 with TRBJ1-1; 7 bases match TRBD1. The CDR3 extends over 13 amino acids. V was pared by 4 bases and J by 10 bases, with 9 bases of the junction left unmatched. Germline V lookup: CDR1 ENHRY, CDR2 SYGVKD. The CDR3 loop reads CAISGQGLGGAFF. The CDR3 nucleotides read TGTGCCATCAGTGGACAGGGCCTGGGGGGAGCTTTCTTT.

Judged by abundance, this clonotype is medium-sized. At one end, the junction sequence differs from germline, possibly due to a read error. CDR3 coding DNA: TGTGCCAGCAGCTATGGACAGGGCTATTATTCACCCCTCCACTTT. Its protein product is CASSYGQGYYSPLHF. The genes are TRBV5-6 and TRBJ1-6, with 8 positions matching TRBD1. The length of the CDR3 is 15 residues. Germline V gives CDR1 SGHDT, CDR2 YYEEEE.

This clonotype qualifies as medium-sized. CDR3 bases: TGTGCCAGCAGTTTATCATCGAGGTTCCCGCGGGGCGTAAGGGAAAAACTGTTTTTT. It specifies CASSLSSRFPRGVREKLFF. This rearrangement joins TRBV28 to TRBJ1-4; a possible D gene is TRBD1 (5 bases). V was trimmed by 1 base and J by 8 bases, leaving 26 bases between them. The CDR3 has 19 amino acids. CDR1 and CDR2 from the germline V gene are MDHEN and SYDVKM.

By share, this clonotype ranks as medium-sized (0.01 to 0.1%). The V and J genes are TRBV28 and TRBJ2-7; 7 bases fit TRBD1. In germline, CDR1 is MDHEN, CDR2 SYDVKM. With 8 bases clipped from V and 2 bases from J, the junction kept 9 bases outside the gene matches. There are 14 residues in the CDR3. The CDR3 region is CASVLRQGAYEQYF. CDR3 DNA sequence: TGTGCCAGCGTACTCCGACAGGGAGCCTACGAGCAGTACTTC.

The chain links TRBV12-3 or TRBV12-4 to TRBJ2-6; possible D gene TRBD1, 5 bases. Trimming removed 6 bases at V and 2 bases at J, with 11 bases between. The CDR3 has 15 residues. The CDR3 here is CASSSGFPGANVLTF. CDR3 DNA: TGTGCCAGCAGCTCAGGGTTCCCTGGGGCCAACGTCCTGACTTTC.

The chain uses TRBV29-1 and TRBJ1-1; perhaps TRBD1 as D (6 bases). The CDR3 consists of 13 residues. Trimming took off 7 bases at V and 0 bases at J, with 12 bases between the two ends. Germline CDR1 SQVTM, CDR2 ANQGSEA. The CDR3 nucleotides read TGCAGCGGACGGACAGTTATGAACACTGAAGCTTTCTTT. Its translation: CSGRTVMNTEAFF.

This clonotype was detected only a few times. This chain joins TRBV20-1 and TRBJ1-5; TRBD1 matches 9 bases. Germline assignment: CDR1 DFQATT and CDR2 SNEGSKA (reference sequence). With V trimmed by 5 bases and J by 6 bases, 8 bases remained unmatched. The CDR3 covers 14 residues. CDR3 loop: CSAPDRGPTQPQHF. CDR3 sequence (DNA): TGCAGTGCTCCGGACAGGGGACCCACTCAGCCCCAGCATTTT.

This clonotype appeared a single time. The chain uses TRBV6-1 and TRBJ1-3; no clear D. The CDR3 is 16 residues long. Trimming stripped 3 bases from V and 0 bases from J, with 12 bases between. Germline CDR1 and CDR2: MNHNS and SASEGT. The CDR3 loop is CASSDRAASSGNTIYF. The CDR3 DNA is TGTGCCAGCAGTGATCGGGCAGCGAGCTCTGGAAACACCATATATTTT.

The chain has TRBV19 and TRBJ1-1; a weak D match, TRBD1 (5 bases). CDR1 and CDR2 from the germline V gene are LNHDA and SQIVND (reference sequence). Trimming took 5 bases from V and 0 from J, leaving 16 bases between them. This CDR3 comprises 16 residues. The CDR3 loop reads CASSFPGRKMNTEAFF. The CDR3 DNA sequence: TGTGCCAGTAGTTTTCCGGGACGGAAGATGAACACTGAAGCTTTCTTT. Combining the CDR3 with reference TRBV19 and TRBJ1-1 gives the whole variable domain DGGITQSPKYLFRKEGQNVTLSCEQNLNHDAMYWYRQDPGQGLRLIYYSQIVNDFQKGDIAEGYSVSREKKESFPLTVTSAQKNPTAFYLCASSFPGRKMNTEAFFGQGTRLTVV.

The V call is TRBV3-1, the J call TRBJ2-2; perhaps TRBD1 as D (5 bases). The germline CDR1 and CDR2 sequences are LGHDT and YNNKEL (reference sequence). Trimming took off 2 bases at V and 0 bases at J, with 16 bases between the two ends. The CDR3 runs to 18 residues. CDR3 in amino acids: CASSQQGVLQANTGELFF. CDR3 in DNA: TGTGCCAGCAGCCAACAGGGTGTACTCCAAGCGAACACCGGGGAGCTGTTTTTT.